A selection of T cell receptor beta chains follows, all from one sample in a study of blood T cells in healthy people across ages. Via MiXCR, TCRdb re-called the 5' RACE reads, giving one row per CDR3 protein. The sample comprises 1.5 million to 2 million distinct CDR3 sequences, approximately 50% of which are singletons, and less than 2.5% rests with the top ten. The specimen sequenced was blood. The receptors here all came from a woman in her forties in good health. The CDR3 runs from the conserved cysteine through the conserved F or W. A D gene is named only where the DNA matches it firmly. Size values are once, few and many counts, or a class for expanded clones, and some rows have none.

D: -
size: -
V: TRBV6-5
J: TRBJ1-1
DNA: TGTGCCAGCAGTTACTCCAGTGTCCCGAACACTGAAGCTTTCTTT
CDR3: CASSYSSVPNTEAFF

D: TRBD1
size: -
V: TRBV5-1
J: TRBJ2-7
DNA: TGCGCCAGCAGATCGACCGGGACAGGGCTCTCCTACGAGCAGTACTTC
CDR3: CASRSTGTGLSYEQYF

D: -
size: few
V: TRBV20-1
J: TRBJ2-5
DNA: TGCAGTGCTAGAGCAACCGTGGTGGGGACCCAGTACTTC
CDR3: CSARATVVGTQYF

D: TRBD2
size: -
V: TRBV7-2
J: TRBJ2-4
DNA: TGTGCCAGCGGTCTAGCGGGGGGATCGAACATTCAGTACTTC
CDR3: CASGLAGGSNIQYF

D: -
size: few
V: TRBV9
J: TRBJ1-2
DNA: TGTGCCAGCAGCGTGGGGGGCTCGGACTATGGCTACACCTTC
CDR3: CASSVGGSDYGYTF

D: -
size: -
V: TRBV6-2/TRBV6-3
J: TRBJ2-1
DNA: TGTGCCAGCAGATGCCAAGGGGGTGCCTACAATGAGCAGTTCTTC
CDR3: CASRCQGGAYNEQFF

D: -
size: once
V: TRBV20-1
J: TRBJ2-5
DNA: TGCAGTGCGCCTCAGGCGGTAGGGGGGTACGAAGAGACCCAGTACTTC
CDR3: CSAPQAVGGYEETQYF

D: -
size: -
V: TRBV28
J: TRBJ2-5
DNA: TGTGCCAGCAGTTTGGGGGGCCAGAGTAGGGAGACCCAGTACTTC
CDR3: CASSLGGQSRETQYF

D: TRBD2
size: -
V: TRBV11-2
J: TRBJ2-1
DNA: TGTGCCAGCAGCCGATCGGCCCGGGGGGGGCAGTTCTTC
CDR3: CASSRSARGGQFF

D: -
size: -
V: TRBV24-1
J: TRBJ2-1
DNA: TGTGCCACCAGTGATCCTACAGGGTCACGCAATGAGCAGTTCTTC
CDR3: CATSDPTGSRNEQFF

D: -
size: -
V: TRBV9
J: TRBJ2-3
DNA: TGTGCCAGCAGCGTAGAGGTCCTGGATACGCAGTATTTT
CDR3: CASSVEVLDTQYF

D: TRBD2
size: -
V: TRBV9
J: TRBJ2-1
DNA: TGTGCCAGCAGCGCGGGACTAGCCCTCTCCTACAATGAGCAGTTCTTC
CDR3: CASSAGLALSYNEQFF

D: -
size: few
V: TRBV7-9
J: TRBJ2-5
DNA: TGTGCCAGCAGACCCACGACCCAAGAGACCCAGTACTTC
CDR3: CASRPTTQETQYF

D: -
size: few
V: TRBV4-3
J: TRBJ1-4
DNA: TGCGCCAGCAGCCGCGAAGGGGGAACTAATGAAAAACTGTTTTTT
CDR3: CASSREGGTNEKLFF

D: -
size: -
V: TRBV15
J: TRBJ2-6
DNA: TGTGCCACCAGCAGAGATTACAGGGCATCTGGGGCCAACGTCCTGACTTTC
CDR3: CATSRDYRASGANVLTF

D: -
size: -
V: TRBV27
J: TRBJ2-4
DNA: TGTGCCAGCAGTGTATCCCTAGCCAAAAACATTCAGTACTTC
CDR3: CASSVSLAKNIQYF

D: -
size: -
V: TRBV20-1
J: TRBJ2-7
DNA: TGCAGTGCTATACAGATTTACGAGCAGTACTTC
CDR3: CSAIQIYEQYF

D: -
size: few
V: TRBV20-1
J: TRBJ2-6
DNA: TGCAGTGCTAGAGATCTGAGGGCTGGGGCCAACGTCCTGACTTTC
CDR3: CSARDLRAGANVLTF

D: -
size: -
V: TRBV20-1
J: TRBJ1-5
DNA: TGCAGTGCTAGGGGTCAGCGCAATCAGCCCCAGCATTTT
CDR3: CSARGQRNQPQHF

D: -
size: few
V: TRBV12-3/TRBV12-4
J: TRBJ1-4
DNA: TGTGCCAGCAGATCCGGACAGACTAATGAAAAACTGTTTTTT
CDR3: CASRSGQTNEKLFF

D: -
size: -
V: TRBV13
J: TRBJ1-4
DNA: TGTGCCAGCAGCTCCCACTCAGGGACCACTAATGAAAAACTGTTTTTT
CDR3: CASSSHSGTTNEKLFF

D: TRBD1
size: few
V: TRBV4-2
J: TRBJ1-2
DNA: TGTGCCAGCAGCCATCCGGGACAGGACGTAGCGAGCACCTTC
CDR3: CASSHPGQDVASTF

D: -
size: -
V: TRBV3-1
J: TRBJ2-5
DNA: TGTGCCAGCAGCCAAGATGGGTACGGGGAGACCCAGTACTTC
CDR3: CASSQDGYGETQYF

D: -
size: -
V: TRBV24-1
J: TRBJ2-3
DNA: TGTGCCGCCAGTGCGATTCCTGATACGCAGTATTTT
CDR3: CAASAIPDTQYF

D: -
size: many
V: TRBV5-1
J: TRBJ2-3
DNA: TGTGCCAGCAGCTTAGGTGGTAGCGGAGATACGCAGTATTTT
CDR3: CASSLGGSGDTQYF

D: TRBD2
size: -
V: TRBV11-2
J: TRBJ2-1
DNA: TGTGCCAGCAGCTTAGTATTTAGCGGGGGGATACATGAGCAGTTCTTC
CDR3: CASSLVFSGGIHEQFF

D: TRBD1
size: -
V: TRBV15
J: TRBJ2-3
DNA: TGTGCCACCAGCAGCTACCGGGACAGGGGGCGCGGTTCTAGCACAGATACGCAGTATTTT
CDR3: CATSSYRDRGRGSSTDTQYF

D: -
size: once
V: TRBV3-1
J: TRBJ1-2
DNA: TGTGCCAGCAGCCAAGGGGTACTACAGGGAGGCGGCTACACCTTC
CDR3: CASSQGVLQGGGYTF

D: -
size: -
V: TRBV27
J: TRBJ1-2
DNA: TGTGCCAGCAGTTTATTCTCGCCGGGAGTGGCGGCCGGCTACACCTTC
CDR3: CASSLFSPGVAAGYTF

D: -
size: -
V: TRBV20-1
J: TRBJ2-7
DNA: TGCAGTGCTAGAAACAGCCCCGAGCAGTACTTC
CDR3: CSARNSPEQYF

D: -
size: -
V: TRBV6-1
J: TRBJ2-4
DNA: TGTGCCAGCAGTGAGGCCGGGACAAAAAACATTCAGTACTTC
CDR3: CASSEAGTKNIQYF

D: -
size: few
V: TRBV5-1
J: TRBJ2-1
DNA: TGCGCCAGCAGCTTTTCGGTATCCTACAATGAGCAGTTCTTC
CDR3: CASSFSVSYNEQFF

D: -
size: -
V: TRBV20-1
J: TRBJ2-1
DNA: TGCAGTGCTAGAAGCGTGGAGACCCCAGACAATGAGCAGTTCTTC
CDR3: CSARSVETPDNEQFF

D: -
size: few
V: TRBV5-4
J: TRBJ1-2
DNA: TGTGCCAGCAGCTTGGATACGGGAGGGTATGGCTACACCTTC
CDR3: CASSLDTGGYGYTF

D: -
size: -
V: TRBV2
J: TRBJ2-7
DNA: TGTGCCAGCAGTGACGGGGATGAGCAGTACTTC
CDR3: CASSDGDEQYF

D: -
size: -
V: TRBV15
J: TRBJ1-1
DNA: TGTGCCACCAGCAGAGACGACCGTTATAACACTGAAGCTTTCTTT
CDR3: CATSRDDRYNTEAFF

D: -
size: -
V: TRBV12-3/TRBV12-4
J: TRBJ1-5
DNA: TGTGCCAGCAGAAACGACAGGAGCAATCAGCCCCAGCATTTT
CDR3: CASRNDRSNQPQHF

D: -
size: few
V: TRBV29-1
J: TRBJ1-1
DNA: TGCAGCGTTGGGGGGGCTACGAACACTGAAGCTTTCTTT
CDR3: CSVGGATNTEAFF

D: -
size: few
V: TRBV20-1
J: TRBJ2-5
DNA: TGCAGTGCTCTACTAGCTCCCCAAGAGACCCAGTACTTC
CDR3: CSALLAPQETQYF

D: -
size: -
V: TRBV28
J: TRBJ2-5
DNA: TGTGCCAGCAGTTTAGACATCCTCCAAGAGACCCAGTACTTC
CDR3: CASSLDILQETQYF

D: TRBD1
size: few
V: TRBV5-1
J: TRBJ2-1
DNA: TGCGCCAGCGGCACAGGGGTGTCCTACAATGAGCAGTTCTTC
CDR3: CASGTGVSYNEQFF

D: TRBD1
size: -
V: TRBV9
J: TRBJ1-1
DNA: TGTGCCAGCAGCGTAGCTGGGACAGGGGGCACTGAAGCTTTCTTT
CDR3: CASSVAGTGGTEAFF

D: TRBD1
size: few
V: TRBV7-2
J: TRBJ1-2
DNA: TGTGCCAGCTCCGGGGCAGGGGGAGACTATGGCTACACCTTC
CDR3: CASSGAGGDYGYTF

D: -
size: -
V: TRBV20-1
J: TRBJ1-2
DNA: TGCGGTGCTAGAGATGCGGCAGGGCGTAATGGCTACACCTTC
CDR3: CGARDAAGRNGYTF

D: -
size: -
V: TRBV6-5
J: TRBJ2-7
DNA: TGTGCCAGCGGGGTCCCGGGGATCTCCTCCTACGAGCAGTACTTC
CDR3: CASGVPGISSYEQYF